This T cell receptor (beta chain) was retrieved from a study of radiation and T cells in renal cell carcinoma. Study as a whole: Nephrectomy followed 15 Gy stereotactic body radiation by 4 weeks.

Per the germline V gene, CDR1 is SGHRS and CDR2 is YFSETQ. V shed 0 bases and J shed 8 bases, with 14 bases lying between them. This CDR3 region has 14 residues. Notes on the study in general: In blood, top tumor clones expanded by 2 weeks, shrinking by 4. Baseline intratumoral clonotype presence is unknown without pretreatment biopsies.

This table comes from immunoSEQ multiplex PCR, and its TCRdb copy is limited to in-frame clones, with some not included. The sample comprises about 150,000 clones, 87% of which are singletons, and 10% to 15% rests with the top ten. The time point here: blood 2 weeks post-SBRT. Treatment defined: 15 Gy SBRT to primary tumor, nephrectomy 4 weeks later. The tumor was a clear cell renal cell carcinoma. As concerns this clone: Its cognate antigen is unknown.

The rearrangement links TRBV5-1 to TRBJ1-2; weak D call: TRBD1 (5 bases). This sample comprised blood, obtained from a patient whose treatment included radiotherapy and nephrectomy. This TCR derives from a woman between 45 and 60 years old with renal cell carcinoma. The CDR3 reads CASSLVQGRDGYTF. CDR3 sequence (DNA): TGCGCCAGCAGCTTGGTCCAGGGTAGGGACGGCTACACCTTC.